The T cell receptor (beta chain) under discussion was sequenced for a study of cytomegalovirus exposure and HLA in healthy donors. A multiplex PCR was run with 60 Vbeta primers and 13 Jbeta primers. In the original analysis: Later work found 65 million to 100 million unique TCR beta chains, with some 11 million shared. Generated by immunoSEQ multiplex PCR, the TCRdb table keeps only in-frame clones and is missing some. The V and J calls and clone size were taken over from that table, and D and trimming were inferred from the DNA. This sample has some 180,000 clones, with approximately 73% found just once. The CDR3 is 14 amino acids. V shed 3 bases and J 7 bases; nucleotides not matched to a gene: 9. The germline V gene encodes CDR1 GTSNPN and CDR2 SVGIG (reference sequence).

Sequencing input: PBMCs. This receptor was obtained from a woman in her late teens or twenties in good health and CMV-seropositive. This chain links TRBV30 with TRBJ2-5; 9 bases are a match to TRBD2. The CDR3 nucleotides are TGTGCCTGGAGGCTCAGCGGGGGGATGGGGACCCAGTACTTC. Translated, it gives CAWRLSGGMGTQYF.